This TCR beta chain was identified during a study of blood T cell repertoires in COVID-19. Background on the study: In each case, the material was cDNA or gDNA derived from T cells, B-cell-depleted T cells, or PBMCs.

Those enrolled, adults aged roughly 18 to 100 years, came from roughly 22 US areas. Donors in Cohort 3 who had recovered were those with two negative PCRs, healthcare professional clearance, or resolution of their symptoms. From germline, CDR1 is ENHRY and CDR2 SYGVKD. Trimming took off 4 bases at V and 4 bases at J, with 8 bases between the two ends. The CDR3 extends over 12 amino acids. Original handling: Nucleated cell counts were estimated from reference gene primer amplification. Here immunoSEQ multiplex PCR was the method, and the copy in TCRdb shows in-frame clones only, minus some. The V and J calls and clone size come from that table; D and trimming were worked out from the DNA. The repertoire has 280,000 or so clones, about 85% of them found once; the top ten carry about 2.5%.

V is TRBV10-3 and J is TRBJ2-7; D might be TRBD2 (5 bases). Material: PBMCs or T cells enriched from blood (not recorded which). This clonotype was obtained from a woman aged 50 to 65 who had recovered from COVID-19. The DNA of the CDR3 is TGTGCCATCAGTGCTTCGGGATACGAGCAGTACTTC. As protein: CAISASGYEQYF.